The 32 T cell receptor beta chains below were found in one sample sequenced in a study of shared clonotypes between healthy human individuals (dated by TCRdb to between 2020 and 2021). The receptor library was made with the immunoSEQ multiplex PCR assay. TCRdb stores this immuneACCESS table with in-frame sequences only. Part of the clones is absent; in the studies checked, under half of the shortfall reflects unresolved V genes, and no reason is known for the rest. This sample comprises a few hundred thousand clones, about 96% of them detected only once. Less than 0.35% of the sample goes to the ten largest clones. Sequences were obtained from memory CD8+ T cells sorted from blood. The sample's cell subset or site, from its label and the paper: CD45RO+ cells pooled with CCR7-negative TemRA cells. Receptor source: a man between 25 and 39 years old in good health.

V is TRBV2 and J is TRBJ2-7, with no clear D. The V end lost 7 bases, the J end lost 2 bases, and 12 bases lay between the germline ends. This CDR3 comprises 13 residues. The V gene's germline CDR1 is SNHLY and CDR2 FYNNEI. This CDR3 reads CASIESLTYEQYF. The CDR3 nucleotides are TGTGCCAGCATTGAGTCTTTAACCTACGAGCAGTACTTC.

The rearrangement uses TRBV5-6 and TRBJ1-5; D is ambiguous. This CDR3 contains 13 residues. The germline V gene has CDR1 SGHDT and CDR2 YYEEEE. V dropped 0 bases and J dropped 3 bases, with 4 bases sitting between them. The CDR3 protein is CASSLGHNQPQHF. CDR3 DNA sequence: TGTGCCAGCAGCTTGGGACACAATCAGCCCCAGCATTTT.

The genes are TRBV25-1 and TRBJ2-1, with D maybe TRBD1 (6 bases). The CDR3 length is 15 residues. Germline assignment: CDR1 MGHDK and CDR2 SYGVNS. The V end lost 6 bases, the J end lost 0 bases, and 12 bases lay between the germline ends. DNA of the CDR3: TGTGCCAGCAGCGACCGGGACAACTCCTACAATGAGCAGTTCTTC. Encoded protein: CASSDRDNSYNEQFF.

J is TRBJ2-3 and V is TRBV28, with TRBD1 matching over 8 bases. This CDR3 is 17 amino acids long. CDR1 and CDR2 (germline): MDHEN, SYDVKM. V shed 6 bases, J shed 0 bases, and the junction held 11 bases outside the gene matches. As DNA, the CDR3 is TGTGCCAGCAGCGCGAGGACAGGGATCCTAAGCACAGATACGCAGTATTTT. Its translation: CASSARTGILSTDTQYF.

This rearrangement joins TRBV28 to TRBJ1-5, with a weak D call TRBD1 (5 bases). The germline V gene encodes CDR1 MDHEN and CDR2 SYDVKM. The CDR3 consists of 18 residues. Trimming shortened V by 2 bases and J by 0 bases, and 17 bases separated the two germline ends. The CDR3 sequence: CASSLLGRGPISNQPQHF. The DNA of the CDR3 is TGTGCCAGCAGTTTACTGGGGAGGGGACCGATTAGCAATCAGCCCCAGCATTTT.

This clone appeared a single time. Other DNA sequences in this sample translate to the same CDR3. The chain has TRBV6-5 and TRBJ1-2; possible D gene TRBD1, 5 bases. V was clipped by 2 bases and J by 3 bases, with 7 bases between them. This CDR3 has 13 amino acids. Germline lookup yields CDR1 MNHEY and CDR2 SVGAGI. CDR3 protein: CASSYAGYYGYTF. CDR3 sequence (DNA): TGTGCCAGCAGTTACGCAGGGTACTATGGCTACACCTTC.

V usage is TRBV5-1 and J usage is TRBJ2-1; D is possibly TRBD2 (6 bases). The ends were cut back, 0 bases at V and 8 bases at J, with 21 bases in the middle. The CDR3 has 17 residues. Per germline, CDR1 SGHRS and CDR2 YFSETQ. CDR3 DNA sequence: TGCGCCAGCAGCTTGGATGGGATGGGGAGGAGGTGGGATGAGCAGTTCTTC. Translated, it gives CASSLDGMGRRWDEQFF.

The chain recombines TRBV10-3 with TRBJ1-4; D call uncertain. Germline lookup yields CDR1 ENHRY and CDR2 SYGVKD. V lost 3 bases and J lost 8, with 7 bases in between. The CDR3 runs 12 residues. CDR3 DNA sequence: TGTGCCATCAGTGATGCTGGGGAAAAACTGTTTTTT. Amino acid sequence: CAISDAGEKLFF.

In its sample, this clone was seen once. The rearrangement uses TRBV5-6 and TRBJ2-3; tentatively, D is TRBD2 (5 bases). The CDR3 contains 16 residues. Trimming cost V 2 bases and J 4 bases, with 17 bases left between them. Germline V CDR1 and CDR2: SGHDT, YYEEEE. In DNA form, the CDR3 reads TGTGCCAGCAGCTTAGTCTCGCAGCGGAATCCAGATACGCAGTATTTT. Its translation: CASSLVSQRNPDTQYF.

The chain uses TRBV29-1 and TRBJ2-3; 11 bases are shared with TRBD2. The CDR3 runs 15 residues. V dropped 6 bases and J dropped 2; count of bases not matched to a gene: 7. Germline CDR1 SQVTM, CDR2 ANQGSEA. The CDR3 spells CSVAGLAVPTDTQYF. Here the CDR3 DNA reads TGCAGCGTCGCGGGACTAGCGGTACCCACAGATACGCAGTATTTT.

Here the CDR3 reads CASSFSGGNTIYF. The CDR3 DNA follows: TGTGCCAGCAGCTTTTCAGGGGGAAACACCATATATTTT. The chain joins TRBV5-4 to TRBJ1-3; D possibly corresponds to TRBD1 (5 bases). The V gene's germline CDR1 is SGHNT and CDR2 YYREEE (reference sequence). V shed 2 bases and J shed 4 bases, with 7 bases lying between them. The CDR3 covers 13 residues.

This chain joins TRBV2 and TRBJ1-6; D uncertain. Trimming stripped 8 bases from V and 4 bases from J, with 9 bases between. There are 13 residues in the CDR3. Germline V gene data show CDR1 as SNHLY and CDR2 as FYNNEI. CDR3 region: CASSPEYNSPLHF. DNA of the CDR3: TGTGCCAGCTCGCCGGAGTATAATTCACCCCTCCACTTT.

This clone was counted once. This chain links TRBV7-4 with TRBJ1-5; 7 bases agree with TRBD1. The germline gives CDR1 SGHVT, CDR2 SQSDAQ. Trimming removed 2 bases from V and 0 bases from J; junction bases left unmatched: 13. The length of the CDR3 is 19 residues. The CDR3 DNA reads TGTGCCAGCAGCTTACCGCGGACAGGTCTTAATCTTAGCAATCAGCCCCAGCATTTT. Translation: CASSLPRTGLNLSNQPQHF. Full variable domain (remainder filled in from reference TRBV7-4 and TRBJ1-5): GAGVSQSPRYKVAKRGRDVALRCDSISGHVTLYWYRQTLGQGSEVLTYSQSDAQRDKSGRPSGRFSAERPERSVSTLKIQRTEQGDSAVYLCASSLPRTGLNLSNQPQHFGDGTRLSIL.

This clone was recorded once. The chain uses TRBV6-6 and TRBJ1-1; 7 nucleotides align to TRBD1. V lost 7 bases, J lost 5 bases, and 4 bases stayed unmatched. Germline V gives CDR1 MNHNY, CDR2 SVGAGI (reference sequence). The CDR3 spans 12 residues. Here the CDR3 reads CASNTGETEAFF. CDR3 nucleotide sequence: TGTGCCAGCAACACAGGGGAAACTGAAGCTTTCTTT.

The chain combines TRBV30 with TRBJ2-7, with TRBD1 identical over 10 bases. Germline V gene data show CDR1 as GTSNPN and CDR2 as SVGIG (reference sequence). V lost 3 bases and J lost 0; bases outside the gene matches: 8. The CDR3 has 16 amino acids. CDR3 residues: CAWRGQGRGSSYEQYF. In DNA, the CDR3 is TGTGCCTGGAGGGGACAGGGGAGGGGATCCTCCTACGAGCAGTACTTC. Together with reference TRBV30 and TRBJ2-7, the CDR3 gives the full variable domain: SQTIHQWPATLVQPVGSPLSLECTVEGTSNPNLYWYRQAAGRGLQLLFYSVGIGQISSEVPQNLSASRPQDRQFILSSKKLLLSDSGFYLCAWRGQGRGSSYEQYFGPGTRLTVT.

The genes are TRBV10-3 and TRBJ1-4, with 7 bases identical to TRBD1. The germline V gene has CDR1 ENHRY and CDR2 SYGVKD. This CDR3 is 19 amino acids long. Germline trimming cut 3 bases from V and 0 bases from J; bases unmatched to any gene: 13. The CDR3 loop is CAISDHFTGTAATNEKLFF. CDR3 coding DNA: TGTGCCATCAGTGACCATTTTACTGGGACAGCTGCAACTAATGAAAAACTGTTTTTT.

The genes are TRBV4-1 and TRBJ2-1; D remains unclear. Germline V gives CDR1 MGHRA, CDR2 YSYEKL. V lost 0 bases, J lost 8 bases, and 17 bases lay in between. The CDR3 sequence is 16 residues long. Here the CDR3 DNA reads TGCGCCAGCAGCCAAGAGAGGCTCCAGGTCGGCTATGAGCAGTTCTTC. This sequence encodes CASSQERLQVGYEQFF.

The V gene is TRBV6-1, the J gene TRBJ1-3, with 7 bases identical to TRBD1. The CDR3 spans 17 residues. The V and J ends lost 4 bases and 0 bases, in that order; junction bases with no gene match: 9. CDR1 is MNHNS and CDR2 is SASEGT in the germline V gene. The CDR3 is CASSARQGLASGNTIYF. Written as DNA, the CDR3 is TGTGCCAGCAGTGCCCGACAGGGTCTCGCCTCTGGAAACACCATATATTTT.

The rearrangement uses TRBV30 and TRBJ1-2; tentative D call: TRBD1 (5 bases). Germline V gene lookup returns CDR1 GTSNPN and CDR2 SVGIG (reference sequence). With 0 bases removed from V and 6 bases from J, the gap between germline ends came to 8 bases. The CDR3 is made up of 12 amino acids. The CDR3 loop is CAWSVKGNGYTF. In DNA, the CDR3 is TGTGCCTGGAGTGTGAAGGGGAATGGCTACACCTTC.

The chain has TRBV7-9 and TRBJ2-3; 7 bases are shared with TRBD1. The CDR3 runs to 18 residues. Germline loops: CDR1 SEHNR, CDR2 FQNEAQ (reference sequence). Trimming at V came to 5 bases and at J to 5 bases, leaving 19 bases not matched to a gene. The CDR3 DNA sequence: TGTGCCAGCAGCCCCCGAGACCTTCGACAGGGTGGGAGAGATACGCAGTATTTT. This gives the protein CASSPRDLRQGGRDTQYF.

CDR3 residues: CASSLERGQPQHF. The CDR3 region has the DNA TGTGCCAGTAGTCTTGAGAGGGGACAGCCCCAGCATTTT. The chain uses TRBV19 and TRBJ1-5; tentatively, D is TRBD1 (5 bases). The CDR3 has 13 amino acids. The V end lost 5 bases, the J end lost 7 bases, and 12 bases lay between the germline ends. Looked up from germline, CDR1 is LNHDA and CDR2 is SQIVND (reference sequence).

The CDR3, as DNA: TGTGCCAGTAGTATAGGCCCCTATAATCAGCCCCAGCATTTT. It yields the protein CASSIGPYNQPQHF. V usage is TRBV19 and J usage is TRBJ1-5, with D hard to call. Trimming shortened V by 1 base and J by 4 bases, and 8 bases separated the two germline ends. This CDR3 contains 14 residues. CDR1 and CDR2 (germline): LNHDA, SQIVND (reference sequence).

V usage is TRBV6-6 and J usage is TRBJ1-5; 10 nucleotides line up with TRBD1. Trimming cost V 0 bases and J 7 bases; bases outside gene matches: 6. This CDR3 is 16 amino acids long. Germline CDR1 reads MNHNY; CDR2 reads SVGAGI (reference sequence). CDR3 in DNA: TGTGCCAGCAGTTACTCGGTGACAGGGGGCGAACAGCCCCAGCATTTT. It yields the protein CASSYSVTGGEQPQHF.

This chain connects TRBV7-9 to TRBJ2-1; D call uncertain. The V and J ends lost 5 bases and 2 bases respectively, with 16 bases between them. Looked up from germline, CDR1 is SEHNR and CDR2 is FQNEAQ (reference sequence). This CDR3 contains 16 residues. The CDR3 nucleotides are TGTGCCAGCAGCCCAGCTTACCAGGCTCCCTACAATGAGCAGTTCTTC. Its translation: CASSPAYQAPYNEQFF. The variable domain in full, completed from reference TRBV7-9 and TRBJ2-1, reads DTGVSQNPRHKITKRGQNVTFRCDPISEHNRLYWYRQTLGQGPEFLTYFQNEAQLEKSRLLSDRFSAERPKGSFSTLEIQRTEQGDSAMYLCASSPAYQAPYNEQFFGPGTRLTVL.

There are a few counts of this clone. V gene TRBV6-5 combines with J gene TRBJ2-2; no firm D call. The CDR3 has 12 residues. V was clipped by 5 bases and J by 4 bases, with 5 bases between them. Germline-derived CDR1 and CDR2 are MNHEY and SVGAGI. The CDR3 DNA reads TGTGCCAGCAGTCGGTTCACCGGGGAGCTGTTTTTT. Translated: CASSRFTGELFF.

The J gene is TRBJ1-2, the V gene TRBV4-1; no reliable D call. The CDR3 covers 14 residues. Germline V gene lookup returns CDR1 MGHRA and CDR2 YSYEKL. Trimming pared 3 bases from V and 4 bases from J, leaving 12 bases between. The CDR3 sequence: CASSQLGVGYGYTF. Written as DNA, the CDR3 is TGCGCCAGCAGCCAGTTGGGAGTCGGCTATGGCTACACCTTC.

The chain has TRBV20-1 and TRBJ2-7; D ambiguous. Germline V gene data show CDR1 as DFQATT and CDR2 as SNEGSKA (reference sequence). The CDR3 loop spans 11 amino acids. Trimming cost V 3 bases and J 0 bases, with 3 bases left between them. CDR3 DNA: TGCAGTGCTAGGAACTCCTACGAGCAGTACTTC. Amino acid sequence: CSARNSYEQYF.

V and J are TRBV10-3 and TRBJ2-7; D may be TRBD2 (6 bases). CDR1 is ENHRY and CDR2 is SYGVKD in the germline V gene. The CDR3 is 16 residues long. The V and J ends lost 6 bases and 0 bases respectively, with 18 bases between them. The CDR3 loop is CAISRDTSMSSYEQYF. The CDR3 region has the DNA TGTGCCATCAGCAGAGATACTAGCATGAGCTCCTACGAGCAGTACTTC.

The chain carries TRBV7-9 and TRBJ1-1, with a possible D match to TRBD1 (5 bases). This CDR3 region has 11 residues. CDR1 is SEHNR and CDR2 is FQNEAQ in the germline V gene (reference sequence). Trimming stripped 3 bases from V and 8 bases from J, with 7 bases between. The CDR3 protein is CASSFGGEAFF. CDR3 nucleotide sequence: TGTGCCAGCAGCTTTGGGGGGGAAGCTTTCTTT. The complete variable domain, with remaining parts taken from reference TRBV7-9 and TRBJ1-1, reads DTGVSQNPRHKITKRGQNVTFRCDPISEHNRLYWYRQTLGQGPEFLTYFQNEAQLEKSRLLSDRFSAERPKGSFSTLEIQRTEQGDSAMYLCASSFGGEAFFGQGTRLTVV.

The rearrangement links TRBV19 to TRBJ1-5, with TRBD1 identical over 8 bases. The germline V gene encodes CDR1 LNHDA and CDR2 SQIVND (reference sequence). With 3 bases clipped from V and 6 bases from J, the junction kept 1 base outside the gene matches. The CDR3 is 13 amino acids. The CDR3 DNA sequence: TGTGCCAGTAGTATTGGACAGGGTCAGCCCCAGCATTTT. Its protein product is CASSIGQGQPQHF.

The CDR3 nucleotides read TGTGCCAGCAGCGCCTTCGCGATCGGCTCTGAAGCTTTCTTT. Amino acids: CASSAFAIGSEAFF. The rearrangement links TRBV7-9 to TRBJ1-1; D remains ambiguous. V lost 5 bases and J 6 bases, leaving 16 bases between the germline ends. This CDR3 has 14 residues. From germline, CDR1 is SEHNR and CDR2 FQNEAQ (reference sequence).

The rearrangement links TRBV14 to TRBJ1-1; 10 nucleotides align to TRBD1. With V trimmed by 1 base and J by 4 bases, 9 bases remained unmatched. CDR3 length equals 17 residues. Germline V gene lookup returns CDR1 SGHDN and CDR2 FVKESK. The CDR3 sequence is CASSQVGTGVSSTEAFF. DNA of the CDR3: TGTGCCAGCAGCCAAGTCGGGACAGGGGTGTCTAGCACTGAAGCTTTCTTT.